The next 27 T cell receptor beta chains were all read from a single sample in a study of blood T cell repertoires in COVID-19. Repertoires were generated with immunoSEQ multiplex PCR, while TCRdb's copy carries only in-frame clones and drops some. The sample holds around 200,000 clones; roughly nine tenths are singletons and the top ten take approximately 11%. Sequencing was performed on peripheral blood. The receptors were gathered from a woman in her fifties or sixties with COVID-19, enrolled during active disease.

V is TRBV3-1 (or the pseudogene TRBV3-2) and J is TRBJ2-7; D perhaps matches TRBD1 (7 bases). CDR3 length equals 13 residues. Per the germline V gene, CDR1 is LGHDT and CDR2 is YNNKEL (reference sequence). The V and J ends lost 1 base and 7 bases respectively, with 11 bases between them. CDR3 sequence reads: CASSQVPGGEQYF. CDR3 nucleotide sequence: TGTGCCAGCAGCCAAGTCCCAGGGGGGGAGCAGTACTTC.

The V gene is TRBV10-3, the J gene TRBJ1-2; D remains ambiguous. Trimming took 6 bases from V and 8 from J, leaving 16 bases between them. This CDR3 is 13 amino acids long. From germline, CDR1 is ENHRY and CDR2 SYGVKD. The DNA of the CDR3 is TGTGCCATCAGGCTAACGAGTTCGGGGGGCTACACCTTC. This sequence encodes CAIRLTSSGGYTF.

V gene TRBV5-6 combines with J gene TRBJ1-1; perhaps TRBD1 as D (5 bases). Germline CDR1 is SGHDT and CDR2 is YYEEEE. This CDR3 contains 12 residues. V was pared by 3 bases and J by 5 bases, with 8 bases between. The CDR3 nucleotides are TGTGCCAGCAGCTGGCGGGGGACTGAAGCTTTCTTT. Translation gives CASSWRGTEAFF.

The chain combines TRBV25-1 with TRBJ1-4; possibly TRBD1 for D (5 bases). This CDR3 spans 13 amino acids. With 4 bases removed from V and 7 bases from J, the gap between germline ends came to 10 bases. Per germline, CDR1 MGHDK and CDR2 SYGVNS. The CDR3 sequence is CASSGQGSEKLFF. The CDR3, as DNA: TGTGCCAGCAGTGGGCAGGGCAGTGAAAAACTGTTTTTT. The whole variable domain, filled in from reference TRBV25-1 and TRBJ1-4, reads EADIYQTPRYLVIGTGKKITLECSQTMGHDKMYWYQQDPGMELHLIHYSYGVNSTEKGDLSSESTVSRIRTEHFPLTLESARPSHTSQYLCASSGQGSEKLFFGSGTQLSVL.

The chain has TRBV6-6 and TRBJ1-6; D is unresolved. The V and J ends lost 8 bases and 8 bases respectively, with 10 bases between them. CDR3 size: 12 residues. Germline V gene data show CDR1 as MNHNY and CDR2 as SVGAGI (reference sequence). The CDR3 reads CASERVDSPLHF. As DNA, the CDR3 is TGTGCCAGCGAGCGAGTGGATTCACCCCTCCACTTT.

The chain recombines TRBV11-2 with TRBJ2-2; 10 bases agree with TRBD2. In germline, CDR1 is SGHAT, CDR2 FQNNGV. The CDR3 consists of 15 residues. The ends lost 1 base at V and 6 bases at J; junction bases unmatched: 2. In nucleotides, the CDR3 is TGTGCCAGCAGCTTAGGTAGCGGGGGGCCCGGGGAGCTGTTTTTT. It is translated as CASSLGSGGPGELFF.

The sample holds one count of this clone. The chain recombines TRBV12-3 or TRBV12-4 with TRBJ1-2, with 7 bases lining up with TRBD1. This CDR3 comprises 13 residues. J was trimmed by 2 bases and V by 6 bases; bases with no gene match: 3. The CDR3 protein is CASRVTGNYGYTF. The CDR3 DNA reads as TGTGCCAGCAGAGTGACAGGGAACTATGGCTACACCTTC.

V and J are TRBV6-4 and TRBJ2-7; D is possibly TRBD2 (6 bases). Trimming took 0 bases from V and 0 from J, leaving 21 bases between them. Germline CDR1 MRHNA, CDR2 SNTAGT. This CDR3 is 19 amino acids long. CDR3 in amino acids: CASSDSGCPGAGPSYEQYF. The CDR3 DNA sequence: TGTGCCAGCAGTGACTCAGGGTGTCCGGGAGCAGGACCCTCCTACGAGCAGTACTTC.

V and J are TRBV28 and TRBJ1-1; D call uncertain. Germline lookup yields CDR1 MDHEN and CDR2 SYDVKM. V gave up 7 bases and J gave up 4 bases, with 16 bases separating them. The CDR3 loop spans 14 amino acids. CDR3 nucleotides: TGTGCCAGCATTCAGGCATTCCAAGGCACTGAAGCTTTCTTT. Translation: CASIQAFQGTEAFF.

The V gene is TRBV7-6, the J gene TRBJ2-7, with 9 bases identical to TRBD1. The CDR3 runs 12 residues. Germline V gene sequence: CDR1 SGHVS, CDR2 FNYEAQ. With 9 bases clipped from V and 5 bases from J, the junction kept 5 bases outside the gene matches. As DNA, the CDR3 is TGTGCCAGGGGACAGGGAAGGAACGAGCAGTACTTC. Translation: CARGQGRNEQYF.

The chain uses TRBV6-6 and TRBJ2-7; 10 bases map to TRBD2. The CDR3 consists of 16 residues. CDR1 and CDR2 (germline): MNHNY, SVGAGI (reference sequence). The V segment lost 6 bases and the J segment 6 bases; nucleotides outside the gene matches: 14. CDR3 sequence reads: CASSTFASGRSLEQYF. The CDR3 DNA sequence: TGTGCCAGCAGCACCTTCGCTAGCGGGAGAAGTCTCGAGCAGTACTTC.

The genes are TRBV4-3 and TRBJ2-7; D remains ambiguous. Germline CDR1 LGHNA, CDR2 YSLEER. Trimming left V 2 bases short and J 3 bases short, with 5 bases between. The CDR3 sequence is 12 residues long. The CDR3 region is CASSQNSYEQYF. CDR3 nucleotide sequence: TGCGCCAGCAGCCAAAACAGCTACGAGCAGTACTTC.

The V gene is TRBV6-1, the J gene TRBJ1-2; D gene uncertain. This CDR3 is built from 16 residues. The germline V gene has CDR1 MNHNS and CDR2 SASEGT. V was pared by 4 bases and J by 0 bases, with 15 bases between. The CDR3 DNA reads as TGTGCCAGCAGTGCCCCCCGGAGGGTTACTAACTATGGCTACACCTTC. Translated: CASSAPRRVTNYGYTF.

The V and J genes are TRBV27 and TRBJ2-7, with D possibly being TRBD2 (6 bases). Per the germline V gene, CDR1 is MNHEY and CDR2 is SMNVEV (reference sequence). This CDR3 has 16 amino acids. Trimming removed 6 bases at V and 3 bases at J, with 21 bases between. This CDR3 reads CASSSSTGTFHYEQYF. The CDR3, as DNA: TGTGCCAGCAGCTCTAGCACCGGGACTTTCCACTACGAGCAGTACTTC.

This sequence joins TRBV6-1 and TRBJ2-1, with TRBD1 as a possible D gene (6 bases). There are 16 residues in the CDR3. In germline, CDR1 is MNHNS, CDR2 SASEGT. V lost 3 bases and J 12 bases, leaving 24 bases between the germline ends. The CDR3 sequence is CASSDYSAGAKAMQFF. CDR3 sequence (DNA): TGTGCCAGCAGTGATTATTCTGCAGGGGCTAAAGCCATGCAGTTCTTC.

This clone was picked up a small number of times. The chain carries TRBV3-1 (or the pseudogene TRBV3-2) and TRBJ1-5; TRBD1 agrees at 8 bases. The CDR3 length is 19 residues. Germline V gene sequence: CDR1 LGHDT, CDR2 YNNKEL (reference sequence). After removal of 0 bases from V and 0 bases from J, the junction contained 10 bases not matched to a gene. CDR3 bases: TGTGCCAGCAGCCAAGATGGCGCAGGGGGCAAGGGTAGCAATCAGCCCCAGCATTTT. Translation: CASSQDGAGGKGSNQPQHF.

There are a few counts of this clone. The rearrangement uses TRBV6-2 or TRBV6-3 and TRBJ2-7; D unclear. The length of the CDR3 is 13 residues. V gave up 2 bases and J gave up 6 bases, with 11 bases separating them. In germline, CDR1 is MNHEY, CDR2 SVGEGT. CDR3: CASSYRSHSEQYF. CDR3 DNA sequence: TGTGCCAGCAGTTACAGGAGCCACTCCGAGCAGTACTTC.

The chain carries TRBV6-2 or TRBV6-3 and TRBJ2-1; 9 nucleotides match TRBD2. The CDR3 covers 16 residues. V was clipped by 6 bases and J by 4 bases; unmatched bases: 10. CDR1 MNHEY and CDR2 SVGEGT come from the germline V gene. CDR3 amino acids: CASSSSTSGIYNEQFF. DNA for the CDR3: TGTGCCAGCAGCTCCTCGACTAGCGGAATTTACAATGAGCAGTTCTTC.

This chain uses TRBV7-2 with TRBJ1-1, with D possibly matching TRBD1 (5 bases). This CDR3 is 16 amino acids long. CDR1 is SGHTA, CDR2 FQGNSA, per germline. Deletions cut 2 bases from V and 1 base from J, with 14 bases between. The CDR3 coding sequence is TGTGCCAGCAGCTTATGGGGCACCGGGGGGAACACTGAAGCTTTCTTT. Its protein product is CASSLWGTGGNTEAFF.

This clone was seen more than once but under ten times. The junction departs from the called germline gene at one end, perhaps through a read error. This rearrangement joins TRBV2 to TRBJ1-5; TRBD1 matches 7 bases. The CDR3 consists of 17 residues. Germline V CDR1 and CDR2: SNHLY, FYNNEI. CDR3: CASSEVLTGLSNQPQHF. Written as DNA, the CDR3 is TGTGCCAGCAGCGAAGTGTTGACAGGGCTTAGCAATCAGCCCCAGCATTTT. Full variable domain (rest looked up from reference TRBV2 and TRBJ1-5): EPEVTQTPSHQVTQMGQEVILRCVPISNHLYFYWYRQILGQKVEFLVSFYNNEISEKSEIFDDQFSVERPDGSNFTLKIRSTKLEDSAMYFCASSEVLTGLSNQPQHFGDGTRLSIL.

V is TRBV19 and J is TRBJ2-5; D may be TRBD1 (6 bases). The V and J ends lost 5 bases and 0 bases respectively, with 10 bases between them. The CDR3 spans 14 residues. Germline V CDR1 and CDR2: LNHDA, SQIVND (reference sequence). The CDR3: CASSPRDNQETQYF. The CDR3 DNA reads TGTGCCAGTAGTCCACGGGACAACCAAGAGACCCAGTACTTC.

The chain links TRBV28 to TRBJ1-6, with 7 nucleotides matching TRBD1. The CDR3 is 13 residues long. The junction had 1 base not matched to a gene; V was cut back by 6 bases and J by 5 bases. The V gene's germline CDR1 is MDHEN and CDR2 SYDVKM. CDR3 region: CASRTGNNSPLHF. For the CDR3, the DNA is TGTGCCAGCAGGACAGGGAATAATTCACCCCTCCACTTT.

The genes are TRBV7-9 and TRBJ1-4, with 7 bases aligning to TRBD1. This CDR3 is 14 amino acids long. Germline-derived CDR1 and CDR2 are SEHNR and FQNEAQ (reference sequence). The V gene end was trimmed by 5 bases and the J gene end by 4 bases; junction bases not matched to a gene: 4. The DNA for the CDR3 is TGTGCCAGCAGCCCGACAGGGATTAATGAAAAACTGTTTTTT. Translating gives CASSPTGINEKLFF.

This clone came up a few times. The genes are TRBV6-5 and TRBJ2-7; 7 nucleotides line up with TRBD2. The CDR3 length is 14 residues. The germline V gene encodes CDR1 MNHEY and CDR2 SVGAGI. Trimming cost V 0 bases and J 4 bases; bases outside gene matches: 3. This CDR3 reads CASSYSGGVYEQYF. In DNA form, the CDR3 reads TGTGCCAGCAGTTACTCGGGGGGGGTTTACGAGCAGTACTTC.

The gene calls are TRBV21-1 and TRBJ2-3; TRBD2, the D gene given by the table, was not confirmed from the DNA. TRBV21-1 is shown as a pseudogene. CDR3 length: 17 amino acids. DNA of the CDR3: TGTGCCAGCAGCAAAGACAGGACTAGCGGGAGCACAGATACGCAGTATTTT. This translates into CASSKDRTSGSTDTQYF.

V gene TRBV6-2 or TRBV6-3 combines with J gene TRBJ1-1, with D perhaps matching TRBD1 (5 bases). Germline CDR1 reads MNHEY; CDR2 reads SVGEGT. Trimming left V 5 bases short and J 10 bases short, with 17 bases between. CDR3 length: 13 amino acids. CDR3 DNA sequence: TGTGCCAGCAGTGACCCCGGGGGACGACGAGCTTTCTTT. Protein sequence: CASSDPGGRRAFF.

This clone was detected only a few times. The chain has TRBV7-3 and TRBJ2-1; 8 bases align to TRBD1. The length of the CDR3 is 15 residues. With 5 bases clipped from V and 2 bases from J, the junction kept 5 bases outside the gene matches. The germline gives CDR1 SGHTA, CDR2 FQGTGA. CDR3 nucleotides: TGTGCCAGCAGCCTCAGGGGGCTTGCCTACAATGAGCAGTTCTTC. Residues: CASSLRGLAYNEQFF.